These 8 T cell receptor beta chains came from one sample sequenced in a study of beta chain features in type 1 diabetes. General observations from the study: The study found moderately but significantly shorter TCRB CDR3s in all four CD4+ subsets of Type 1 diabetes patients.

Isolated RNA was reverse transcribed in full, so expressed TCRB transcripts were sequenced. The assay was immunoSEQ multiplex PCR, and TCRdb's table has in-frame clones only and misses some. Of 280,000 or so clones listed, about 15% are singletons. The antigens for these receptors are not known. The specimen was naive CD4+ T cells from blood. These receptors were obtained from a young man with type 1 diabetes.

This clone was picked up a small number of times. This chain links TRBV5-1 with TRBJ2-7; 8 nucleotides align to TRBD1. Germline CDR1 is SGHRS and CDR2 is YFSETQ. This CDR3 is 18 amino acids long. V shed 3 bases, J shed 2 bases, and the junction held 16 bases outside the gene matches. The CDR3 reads CASSWRGHKNRGTYEQYF. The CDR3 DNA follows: TGCGCCAGCAGCTGGAGGGGACACAAGAACAGGGGGACCTACGAGCAGTACTTC. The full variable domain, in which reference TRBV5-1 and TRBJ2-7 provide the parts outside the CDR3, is KAGVTQTPRYLIKTRGQQVTLSCSPISGHRSVSWYQQTPGQGLQFLFEYFSETQRNKGNFPGRFSGRQFSNSRSEMNVSTLELGDSALYLCASSWRGHKNRGTYEQYFGPGTRLTVT.

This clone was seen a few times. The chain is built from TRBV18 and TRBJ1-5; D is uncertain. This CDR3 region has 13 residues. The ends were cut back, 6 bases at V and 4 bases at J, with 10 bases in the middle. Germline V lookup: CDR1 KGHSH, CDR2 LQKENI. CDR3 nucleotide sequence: TGTGCCAGCTCGGCGGCCGAGAATCAGCCCCAGCATTTT. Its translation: CASSAAENQPQHF.

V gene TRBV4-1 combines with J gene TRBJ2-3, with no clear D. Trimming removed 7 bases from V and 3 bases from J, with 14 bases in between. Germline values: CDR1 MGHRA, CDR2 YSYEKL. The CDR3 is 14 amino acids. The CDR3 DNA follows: TGCGCCAGCACCCTGACTGAGCTGACAGATACGCAGTATTTT. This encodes CASTLTELTDTQYF.

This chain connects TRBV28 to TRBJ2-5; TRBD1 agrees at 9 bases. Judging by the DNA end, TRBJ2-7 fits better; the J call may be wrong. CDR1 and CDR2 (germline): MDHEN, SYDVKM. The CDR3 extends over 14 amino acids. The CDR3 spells CASSVTGQGYEQYF. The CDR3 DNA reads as TGTGCCAGCAGCGTGACGGGACAGGGATACGAGCAGTACTTC.

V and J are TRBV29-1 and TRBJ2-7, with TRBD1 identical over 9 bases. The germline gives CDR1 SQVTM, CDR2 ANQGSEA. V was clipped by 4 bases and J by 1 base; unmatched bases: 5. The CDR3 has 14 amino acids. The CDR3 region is CSVAYGTGSYEQYF. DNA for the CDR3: TGCAGCGTTGCGTACGGGACAGGGTCCTACGAGCAGTACTTC.

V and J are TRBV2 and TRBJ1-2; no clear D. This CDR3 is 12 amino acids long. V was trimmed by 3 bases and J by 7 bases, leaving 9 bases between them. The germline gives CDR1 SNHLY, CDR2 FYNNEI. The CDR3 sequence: CASSDSYSGYTF. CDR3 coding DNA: TGTGCCAGCAGTGACTCTTATTCTGGCTACACCTTC.

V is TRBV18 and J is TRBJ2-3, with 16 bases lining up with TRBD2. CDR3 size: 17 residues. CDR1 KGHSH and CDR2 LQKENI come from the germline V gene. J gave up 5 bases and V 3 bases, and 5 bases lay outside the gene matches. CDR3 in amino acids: CASSPGLAGGPGDTQYF. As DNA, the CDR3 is TGTGCCAGCTCACCGGGACTAGCGGGAGGGCCGGGAGATACGCAGTATTTT.

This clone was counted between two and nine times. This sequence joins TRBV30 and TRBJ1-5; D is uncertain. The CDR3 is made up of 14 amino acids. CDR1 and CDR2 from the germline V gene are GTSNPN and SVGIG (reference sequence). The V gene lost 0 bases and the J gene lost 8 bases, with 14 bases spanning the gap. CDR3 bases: TGTGCCTGGAGTGTACTCTCAGGATGGGAGCCCCAGCATTTT. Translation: CAWSVLSGWEPQHF.